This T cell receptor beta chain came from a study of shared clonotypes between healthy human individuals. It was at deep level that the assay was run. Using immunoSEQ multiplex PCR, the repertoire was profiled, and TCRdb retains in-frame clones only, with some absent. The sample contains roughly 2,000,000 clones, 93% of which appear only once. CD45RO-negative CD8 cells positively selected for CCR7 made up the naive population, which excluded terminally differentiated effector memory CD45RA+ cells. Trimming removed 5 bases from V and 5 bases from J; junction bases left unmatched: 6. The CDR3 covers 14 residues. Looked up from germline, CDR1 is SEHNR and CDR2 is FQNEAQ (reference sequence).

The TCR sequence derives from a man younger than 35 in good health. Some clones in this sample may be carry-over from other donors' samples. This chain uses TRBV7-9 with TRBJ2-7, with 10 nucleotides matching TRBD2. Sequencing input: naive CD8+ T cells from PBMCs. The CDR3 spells CASSPLAGLDEQYF. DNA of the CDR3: TGTGCCAGCAGCCCACTAGCGGGATTGGACGAGCAGTACTTC.